These 9 T cell receptor beta chains were all obtained from the same sample, sequenced in a study of OX40 agonist ivuxolimab in advanced cancers. The assay was immunoSEQ multiplex PCR, and TCRdb's table has in-frame clones only and misses some. The sample includes over 50,000 clones, about nine tenths of them seen just once. The sample consisted of CD4+ or CD8+ T cells sorted from blood, taken in a trial of the OX40 agonist ivuxolimab. These receptors came from an adult with an advanced solid tumor such as melanoma, head and neck, liver or kidney cancer.

The J gene is TRBJ1-2, the V gene TRBV29-1, with D unclear. V lost 3 bases to trimming and J lost 8 bases, with 19 bases between them. The length of the CDR3 is 14 residues. Germline V lookup: CDR1 SQVTM, CDR2 ANQGSEA. The CDR3 nucleotides read TGCAGCGTTGAGAGGGAAAGGGTGGTGCGGGGCTACACCTTC. Protein product: CSVERERVVRGYTF.

The chain employs TRBV19 and TRBJ2-3; D remains ambiguous. Trimming shortened V by 10 bases and J by 0 bases, and 17 bases separated the two germline ends. CDR1 is LNHDA and CDR2 is SQIVND in the germline V gene (reference sequence). This CDR3 has 15 residues. CDR3 nucleotide sequence: TGTGCCACTAAGGTCATCGCAAGCAGCACAGATACGCAGTATTTT. It is translated as CATKVIASSTDTQYF. Using reference TRBV19 and TRBJ2-3 for the parts outside the CDR3, the full variable domain is DGGITQSPKYLFRKEGQNVTLSCEQNLNHDAMYWYRQDPGQGLRLIYYSQIVNDFQKGDIAEGYSVSREKKESFPLTVTSAQKNPTAFYLCATKVIASSTDTQYFGPGTRLTVL.

The V and J genes are TRBV11-3 and TRBJ2-7; D not resolved. Trimming shortened V by 5 bases and J by 7 bases, and 9 bases separated the two germline ends. The V gene's germline CDR1 is SGHNT and CDR2 YENEEA. This CDR3 region has 11 residues. The DNA for the CDR3 is TGTGCCAGCAGCCCCCGGTGGGAGCAGTACTTC. This encodes CASSPRWEQYF.

The chain uses TRBV25-1 and TRBJ2-1; possibly TRBD1 for D (6 bases). Deletions cut 5 bases from V and 7 bases from J, with 15 bases between. CDR1 and CDR2 (germline): MGHDK, SYGVNS. The CDR3 is 14 residues long. The CDR3: CASSRAGAVNEQFF. The CDR3 DNA is TGTGCCAGCAGTAGGGCAGGGGCCGTAAATGAGCAGTTCTTC.

V gene TRBV11-2 combines with J gene TRBJ1-1; possible D gene TRBD1, 5 bases. This CDR3 has 14 amino acids. The V and J ends lost 2 bases and 4 bases respectively, with 11 bases between them. Germline V CDR1 and CDR2: SGHAT, FQNNGV. In DNA form, the CDR3 reads TGTGCCAGCAGCTTAACCCGGCAGGGCACTGAAGCTTTCTTT. Protein: CASSLTRQGTEAFF.

V and J are TRBV2 and TRBJ2-7; 10 positions match TRBD2. This CDR3 region has 14 residues. J gave up 4 bases and V 7 bases, and 7 bases lay outside the gene matches. Germline lookup yields CDR1 SNHLY and CDR2 FYNNEI. The CDR3 spells CASNGGTSVYEQYF. In nucleotides, the CDR3 is TGTGCCAGCAATGGGGGGACTAGCGTGTACGAGCAGTACTTC.

The chain uses TRBV9 and TRBJ2-1, with a weak D call TRBD2 (6 bases). This CDR3 contains 15 residues. The ends were cut back, 3 bases at V and 7 bases at J, with 17 bases in the middle. CDR1 is SGDLS and CDR2 is YYNGEE in the germline V gene. CDR3 sequence: CASSGRDWTANEQFF. DNA of the CDR3: TGTGCCAGCAGCGGACGGGACTGGACCGCTAATGAGCAGTTCTTC.

The chain has TRBV27 and TRBJ2-1; 8 bases fit TRBD1. Germline trimming cut 4 bases from V and 4 bases from J; bases unmatched to any gene: 6. The CDR3 runs 15 residues. CDR1 and CDR2 from the germline V gene are MNHEY and SMNVEV (reference sequence). DNA of the CDR3: TGTGCCAGCAGTTCCCGGACAGGGCCTTACAATGAGCAGTTCTTC. It translates to CASSSRTGPYNEQFF.

CDR3 in amino acids: CASSLEQETQYF. In DNA form, the CDR3 reads TGCGCCAGCAGCTTGGAACAAGAGACCCAGTACTTC. The gene calls are TRBV5-1 and TRBJ2-5; D is unclear. The ends were cut back, 0 bases at V and 2 bases at J, with 2 bases in the middle. The V gene's germline CDR1 is SGHRS and CDR2 YFSETQ. CDR3 size: 12 residues. Drawing the rest from reference TRBV5-1 and TRBJ2-5, the complete variable domain is KAGVTQTPRYLIKTRGQQVTLSCSPISGHRSVSWYQQTPGQGLQFLFEYFSETQRNKGNFPGRFSGRQFSNSRSEMNVSTLELGDSALYLCASSLEQETQYFGPGTRLLVL.